A selection of T cell receptor beta chains follows, all from one sample in a study of T cells after yellow fever vaccination. TCRdb called the 5' RACE reads again in MiXCR, with one record for every CDR3 protein. The data hold about 330,000 distinct CDR3 sequences, with approximately 4% observed a single time. Sequenced material: PBMCs, taken 5 days after the yellow fever booster vaccination. The source of these receptors is a man younger than 35 who received the YFV17D yellow fever vaccine. Both conserved end residues are part of each CDR3. A D gene is named only where the DNA matches it firmly. Expanded clones get a size class; other rows say once, few or many, or leave the size out.

TRBD1	TRBJ2-1	-	TRBV2	TGTGCCAGCAGCGGGGACAGGGATGCAATCAATGAGCAGTTCTTC	CASSGDRDAINEQFF
-	TRBJ1-4	many	TRBV12-3/TRBV12-4	TGTGCCAGCAGCGGATTGAACGAAAAACTGTTTTTT	CASSGLNEKLFF
-	TRBJ2-7	-	TRBV7-2	TGTGCCAGCAGCTCCTCCCCGGGGACTTACTACGAGCAGTACTTC	CASSSSPGTYYEQYF
TRBD1	TRBJ1-2	many	TRBV27	TGTGCCAGCAGTACCACCCCCGGGACAGTTTCCCTAGCTAACTATGGCTACACCTTC	CASSTTPGTVSLANYGYTF
TRBD1	TRBJ2-1	few	TRBV11-2	TGTGCCAGCAGCTTAGATAGAGGGGGGACAGGGGGCTCAAGGCAGTTCTTC	CASSLDRGGTGGSRQFF
TRBD1	TRBJ1-2	few	TRBV7-2	TGTGCCAGCAGCCCCCGGCCCTCAGGGGGCGAAGGCCGGGGCTACACCTTC	CASSPRPSGGEGRGYTF
TRBD1	TRBJ2-2	many	TRBV27	TGTGCCAGCAGCCGGACAGGGTTCCGCGGGGAGCTGTTTTTT	CASSRTGFRGELFF
-	TRBJ1-3	many	TRBV7-2	TGTGCCAGCAGCCGTACCGGACAGTCCCTCTGGTCGGCCATATATTTT	CASSRTGQSLWSAIYF
-	TRBJ2-3	-	TRBV10-3	TGTGCCATGGAGACGTGTGCGACCACAGATACGCAGTATTTT	CAMETCATTDTQYF
-	TRBJ1-4	few	TRBV5-1	TGCGCCAGCAGCCGGTCAGGGGCAACTAATGAAAAACTGTTTTTT	CASSRSGATNEKLFF
TRBD2	TRBJ2-3	many	TRBV7-3	TGTGCCAGCAGCTTACGTAGCGGGGAACTGCAAAGCACAGATACGCAGTATTTT	CASSLRSGELQSTDTQYF
-	TRBJ2-3	-	TRBV3-1	TGTGCCAGCAGCCAAGCAGGGGACGTGGTGCAGTATTTT	CASSQAGDVVQYF
-	TRBJ2-3	few	TRBV29-1	TGCAGCGTTGAAGGGACCAACACAGATACGCAGTATTTT	CSVEGTNTDTQYF
-	TRBJ1-1	few	TRBV20-1	TGCAGTCAATTTGATTCTGGGACCACTGAAGCTTTCTTT	CSQFDSGTTEAFF
TRBD1	TRBJ1-1	many	TRBV30	TGTGCCTGGGCAGGGACAGCCTGGGGTGAAGCTTTCTTT	CAWAGTAWGEAFF
-	TRBJ2-7	-	TRBV15	TGTGCCACCAGCACAACCCAGTGGGGGAGCGAGGAGTACTTC	CATSTTQWGSEEYF
TRBD2	TRBJ2-3	few	TRBV15	TGTGCCACCAGCAGAGATAGCGGGGTCCTTCCAGATACGCAGTATTTT	CATSRDSGVLPDTQYF
-	TRBJ1-3	-	TRBV9	TGTGCCAGCAGCCCCCGGTGGAGCTCTGGAAACACCATATATTTT	CASSPRWSSGNTIYF
-	TRBJ2-7	few	TRBV5-1	TGCGCCAGCAGCTTGGGTAGTCGGGGGATCGAGCAGTACTTC	CASSLGSRGIEQYF
TRBD2	TRBJ2-3	-	TRBV12-3/TRBV12-4	TGTGCCAGCAGCTCGGGGCGGGGGGCAAATACGCAGTATTTT	CASSSGRGANTQYF
-	TRBJ1-3	few	TRBV15	TGTGCCACCAGCAGAGACAGATTTATCTCTGGAAACACCATATATTTT	CATSRDRFISGNTIYF
-	TRBJ2-6	-	TRBV18	TGTGCCAGCTCACCGGGGACACCGAGCTCTGGGGCCAACGTCCTGACTTTC	CASSPGTPSSGANVLTF
TRBD1	TRBJ1-2	many	TRBV20-1	TGCAGTGCTAGCTTGGACAGGGTCCCGGATGGCTACACCTTC	CSASLDRVPDGYTF
-	TRBJ2-3	many	TRBV18	TGTGCCAGCTCACCCACAGGGTTAGATACGCAGTATTTT	CASSPTGLDTQYF
-	TRBJ1-1	few	TRBV7-9	TGTGCCAGCAGGTATTACTTACGTAACACTGAAGCTTTCTTT	CASRYYLRNTEAFF
-	TRBJ1-5	few	TRBV20-1	TGCAGTGCGGCGGGGGGGAATGCGTGGGATCAGCCCCAGCATTTT	CSAAGGNAWDQPQHF
-	TRBJ1-1	many	TRBV20-1	TGCAGTGCTAAAGTTGTCCTGAACACTGAAGCTTTCTTT	CSAKVVLNTEAFF
-	TRBJ2-2	-	TRBV6-2/TRBV6-3	TGTGCCAGCAGTTACTTGGGGGAGCTGTTTTTT	CASSYLGELFF
TRBD2	TRBJ2-1	few	TRBV7-2	TGTGCCAGCACCTCCCCCGGGACTAGTAGGGGTGAGCAGTTCTTC	CASTSPGTSRGEQFF
TRBD1	TRBJ2-1	few	TRBV20-1	TGCAGTGCTAGAGATATACAAGGGACAGGGTCCAATGAGCAGTTCTTC	CSARDIQGTGSNEQFF
TRBD2	TRBJ2-3	many	TRBV5-1	TGCGCCAGCACCAGCGGGGGCCGCACAGATACGCAGTATTTT	CASTSGGRTDTQYF
-	TRBJ1-1	many	TRBV2	TGTGCCAGCAGTGAAGGCTTGAACACTGAAGCTTTCTTT	CASSEGLNTEAFF
TRBD1	TRBJ2-3	few	TRBV11-2	TGTGCCAGCACGGATACCCGGGACAGGGGTGATACGCAGTATTTT	CASTDTRDRGDTQYF
TRBD1	TRBJ1-2	-	TRBV6-5	TGTGCCAGCACCAGGACAGGGGGCTATGGCTACACCTTC	CASTRTGGYGYTF
TRBD1	TRBJ1-1	few	TRBV5-1	TGCGCCAGCAGTGGAGGGCAGGGGGCCTCTGAAGCTTTCTTT	CASSGGQGASEAFF
-	TRBJ2-6	-	TRBV4-3	TGCGCCAGCAGCCCTGATCGGGCGGGGACCGGGGCCAACGTCCTGACTTTC	CASSPDRAGTGANVLTF
-	TRBJ1-6	many	TRBV4-3	TGCGCCAGCAGTTTACAGGGAGGTGGTTCACCCCTCCACTTT	CASSLQGGGSPLHF
TRBD1	TRBJ2-7	-	TRBV29-1	TGCAGCGTTGAGGGGGACAGGGAATACGAGCAGTACTTC	CSVEGDREYEQYF
-	TRBJ2-5	-	TRBV6-1	TGTGCCAGCACCCCCGGGATAGAGACCCAGTACTTC	CASTPGIETQYF
TRBD1	TRBJ1-1	many	TRBV6-2/TRBV6-3	TGTGCCAGCAGCCGCCAGGGGGTCACTGAAGCTTTCTTT	CASSRQGVTEAFF
-	TRBJ2-1	few	TRBV7-6	TGTGCCAGCAGCATACGGGACTCCGGGTCCAGCTCCTACAATGAGCAGTTCTTC	CASSIRDSGSSSYNEQFF
-	TRBJ2-7	few	TRBV18	TGTGCCAGCTCACGAGTAGGAGTGAAATACGAGCAGTACTTC	CASSRVGVKYEQYF
-	TRBJ2-3	few	TRBV20-1	TGCAGTCAGGGGGGCCTGGGCACAGATACGCAGTATTTT	CSQGGLGTDTQYF
-	TRBJ1-2	-	TRBV7-2	TGTGCCAGCAGCTTTAGACCAAAGTATGGCTACACCTTC	CASSFRPKYGYTF
-	TRBJ2-7	few	TRBV21-1	TGTGCCAGCAGCAATGGGTACTACGAGCAGTACTTC	CASSNGYYEQYF
TRBD2	TRBJ2-5	-	TRBV9	TGTGCCAGCAGCGTAGGGCTTCGGAGCGGGGGGGATCAAGAGACCCAGTACTTC	CASSVGLRSGGDQETQYF
-	TRBJ2-1	few	TRBV7-7	TGTGCTAGCAGCTTAGATATGGGAGCTGAGCAGTTCTTC	CASSLDMGAEQFF
TRBD2	TRBJ2-2	many	TRBV7-2	TGTGCCAGCAGCGGAGGGACTAGCGGGGGGAGTCGGGAGCTGTTTTTT	CASSGGTSGGSRELFF
-	TRBJ2-7	many	TRBV12-3/TRBV12-4	TGTGCCAGCAGTTACCGGACAGCCGACGAGCAGTACTTC	CASSYRTADEQYF
-	TRBJ2-5	many	TRBV20-1	TGCAGTGCTGGCGTCGGCGGGGCGTACCAAGAGACCCAGTACTTC	CSAGVGGAYQETQYF
-	TRBJ1-5	few	TRBV12-3/TRBV12-4	TGTGCCAGCAGTCCCGTACGGGGTAACAATCAGCCCCAGCATTTT	CASSPVRGNNQPQHF
-	TRBJ2-3	many	TRBV9	TGTGCCAGCAGCGTAGAGGGGGGGATTGGCACAGATACGCAGTATTTT	CASSVEGGIGTDTQYF
TRBD2	TRBJ2-3	-	TRBV27	TGTGCCAGCGCTCGGCTAGCGGGGGTCACAGATACGCAGTATTTT	CASARLAGVTDTQYF
-	TRBJ1-5	many	TRBV28	TGTGCCAGCAGCTCACCCAGGGGTCACCTCAGAAATCAGCCCCAGCATTTT	CASSSPRGHLRNQPQHF
-	TRBJ2-1	few	TRBV18	TGTGCCAGCTCACTCCGGGACGGCGACAATGAGCAGTTCTTC	CASSLRDGDNEQFF
TRBD1	TRBJ1-2	few	TRBV19	TGTGCCAGTGGGACAGGCGCGTCACTCCATGGCTACACCTTC	CASGTGASLHGYTF
-	TRBJ2-1	-	TRBV4-3	TGCGCCAGCAGCCAAGGTCTCCTGGGTAACAATGAGCAGTTCTTC	CASSQGLLGNNEQFF
-	TRBJ2-4	few	TRBV4-1	TGCGCCAGCAGCCCTCAAATAGGGGTCGACGGAAACATTCAGTACTTC	CASSPQIGVDGNIQYF
-	TRBJ2-5	few	TRBV4-2	TGTGCCAGCAGCCAAGAACTAGTATCGGAGACCCAGTACTTC	CASSQELVSETQYF